The 23 T cell receptor beta chains listed next were all sequenced from one sample in a study of radiotherapy plus CTLA-4 blockade in lung cancer listed by TCRdb under 2018. The library was generated by the immunoSEQ multiplex PCR assay. TCRdb re-hosts the immuneACCESS table, in-frame sequences only. Its copies lack some clones; in the studies checked, an unresolved V gene accounts for under half of them, and the cause for the rest is not known. This sample has more than 95,000 clones in its table, and 60% to 75% of those were observed once. The ten most abundant clones make up 2.5% to 3.5% of the sample. The sample was peripheral blood, taken from a patient treated with radiotherapy plus ipilimumab. These receptor sequences come from a human donor with non-small cell lung cancer who had a partial response to radiotherapy plus ipilimumab. Some clones in this sample may be carry-over from other donors' samples.

The V and J genes are TRBV9 and TRBJ2-1; TRBD2 agrees at 7 bases. This CDR3 comprises 17 residues. Trimming removed 0 bases from V and 0 bases from J; junction bases left unmatched: 6. Germline CDR1 SGDLS, CDR2 YYNGEE. CDR3 nucleotides: TGTGCCAGCAGCGTAGCTGGCGGGACTAACTCCTACAATGAGCAGTTCTTC. Amino acids: CASSVAGGTNSYNEQFF.

The rearrangement links TRBV19 to TRBJ1-2, with D unclear. With 7 bases removed from V and 8 bases from J, the gap between germline ends came to 14 bases. Germline-derived CDR1 and CDR2 are LNHDA and SQIVND (reference sequence). The CDR3 consists of 12 residues. This CDR3 is CASTGEVEGYTF. The CDR3, as DNA: TGTGCCAGTACCGGGGAGGTCGAGGGCTACACCTTC.

This rearrangement joins TRBV19 to TRBJ1-4, with D possibly being TRBD1 (5 bases). The germline gives CDR1 LNHDA, CDR2 SQIVND (reference sequence). The V end was cut by 5 bases, the J end by 8 bases, with 12 bases between. The CDR3 has 13 amino acids. In nucleotides, the CDR3 is TGTGCCAGTAGTGGAGGGGTTAACGAAAAACTGTTTTTT. Translation: CASSGGVNEKLFF.

The J gene is TRBJ2-7, the V gene TRBV7-3; the match to TRBD2 covers 7 bases. V gave up 1 base and J gave up 3 bases; unmatched junction bases: 6. The germline V gene encodes CDR1 SGHTA and CDR2 FQGTGA. This CDR3 has 15 residues. CDR3 in DNA: TGTGCCAGCAGCTTAATGGGGGGGAGTCTCTACGAGCAGTACTTC. This sequence encodes CASSLMGGSLYEQYF.

J is TRBJ2-3 and V is TRBV5-1, with 12 bases aligning to TRBD2. The length of the CDR3 is 17 residues. Germline V CDR1 and CDR2: SGHRS, YFSETQ. V gave up 3 bases and J gave up 2 bases; unmatched junction bases: 7. The DNA of the CDR3 is TGCGCCAGCAGCTCCCTTGGACTAGCGGGGATCACAGATACGCAGTATTTT. Amino acid sequence: CASSSLGLAGITDTQYF.

This sequence joins TRBV28 and TRBJ2-5; 9 bases map to TRBD1. The J call may be wrong; the DNA end is better matched by TRBJ2-7. Germline V gene lookup returns CDR1 MDHEN and CDR2 SYDVKM. The length of the CDR3 is 15 residues. As DNA, the CDR3 is TGTGCCAGCAGTTCAACCGGGACAGGGATGTACGAGCAGTACTTC. Translation: CASSSTGTGMYEQYF.

This clone occurred once. V and J are TRBV6-6 and TRBJ2-7; possibly TRBD1 for D (6 bases). Germline V CDR1 and CDR2: MNHNY, SVGAGI (reference sequence). The CDR3 has 15 amino acids. The V end was cut by 6 bases, the J end by 2 bases, with 17 bases between. The CDR3 loop reads CASSPHLRDTYEQYF. The CDR3 DNA reads TGTGCCAGCAGCCCACACCTCAGGGACACCTACGAGCAGTACTTC.

The genes are TRBV7-8 and TRBJ2-5; weak D call: TRBD1 (5 bases). V shed 7 bases and J shed 5 bases, with 17 bases lying between them. The CDR3 has 14 amino acids. CDR1 SGHVS and CDR2 FQNEAQ come from the germline V gene. In DNA, the CDR3 is TGTGCCAGCACCATCGGCCAGGGCTCGGAGACCCAGTACTTC. Translation: CASTIGQGSETQYF. Using reference TRBV7-8 and TRBJ2-5 for the parts outside the CDR3, the full variable domain is GAGVSQSPRYKVAKRGQDVALRCDPISGHVSLFWYQQALGQGPEFLTYFQNEAQLDKSGLPSDRFFAERPEGSVSTLKIQRTQQEDSAVYLCASTIGQGSETQYFGPGTRLLVL.

The CDR3 nucleotides read TGTGCCAGCAGCTTGCCGGGGTCAGGGGGCTCACCCCTCCACTTT. It codes for CASSLPGSGGSPLHF. The chain uses TRBV5-6 and TRBJ1-6; TRBD1 matches 8 bases. There are 15 residues in the CDR3. Germline V lookup: CDR1 SGHDT, CDR2 YYEEEE. The V gene end was trimmed by 1 base and the J gene end by 10 bases; junction bases not matched to a gene: 7.

The rearrangement joins TRBV10-2 to TRBJ2-7; 9 bases map to TRBD2. Trimming cost V 2 bases and J 4 bases; bases outside gene matches: 0. CDR1 and CDR2 from the germline V gene are WSHSY and SAAADI. This CDR3 is built from 13 residues. The CDR3 region has the DNA TGCGCCAGCAGTGAGCTAGCGGGGTACGAGCAGTACTTC. The encoded protein is CASSELAGYEQYF.

The chain recombines TRBV2 with TRBJ2-7, with 7 bases matching TRBD2. This CDR3 is 14 amino acids long. Germline V CDR1 and CDR2: SNHLY, FYNNEI. V lost 7 bases and J lost 7; bases outside the gene matches: 13. DNA for the CDR3: TGTGCCAGCATCCATCGGGCGGGAGTGGGGGAGCAGTACTTC. Its translation: CASIHRAGVGEQYF.

This clone appeared a few times. The V call is TRBV7-6, the J call TRBJ2-3, with TRBD2 matching 9 bases. Germline CDR1 and CDR2: SGHVS and FNYEAQ. The CDR3 sequence is 14 residues long. The J segment lost 8 bases and the V segment lost 3 bases, leaving 6 bases of the junction unmatched. In DNA form, the CDR3 reads TGTGCCAGCAGCTTGGGCGGGGGGGCCGGTACGCAGTATTTT. It encodes CASSLGGGAGTQYF. The full variable domain, rest sourced from reference TRBV7-6 and TRBJ2-3, is GAGVSQSPRYKVTKRGQDVALRCDPISGHVSLYWYRQALGQGPEFLTYFNYEAQQDKSGLPNDRFSAERPEGSISTLTIQRTEQRDSAMYRCASSLGGGAGTQYFGPGTRLTVL.

V is TRBV18 and J is TRBJ1-1; D is uncertain. CDR3 size: 13 residues. The V and J ends lost 4 bases and 1 base respectively, with 7 bases between them. Germline assignment: CDR1 KGHSH and CDR2 LQKENI. In nucleotides, the CDR3 is TGTGCCAGCTCACTATCAGAGAACACTGAAGCTTTCTTT. As protein: CASSLSENTEAFF. The variable domain in full, with the rest retrieved from reference TRBV18 and TRBJ1-1, is NAGVMQNPRHLVRRRGQEARLRCSPMKGHSHVYWYRQLPEEGLKFMVYLQKENIIDESGMPKERFSAEFPKEGPSILRIQQVVRGDSAAYFCASSLSENTEAFFGQGTRLTVV.

The V gene is TRBV6-5, the J gene TRBJ1-4; 8 bases match TRBD1. V shed 5 bases and J 14 bases; nucleotides not matched to a gene: 10. Germline lookup yields CDR1 MNHEY and CDR2 SVGAGI. This CDR3 has 13 amino acids. As DNA, the CDR3 is TGTGCCAGCAGTGTCCGACAGGGGACGAAGCTGTTTTTT. Amino acid sequence: CASSVRQGTKLFF.

This clone came up once. The chain employs TRBV9 and TRBJ2-1; no clear D gene. The V end was cut by 0 bases, the J end by 8 bases, with 6 bases between. Germline V lookup: CDR1 SGDLS, CDR2 YYNGEE. This CDR3 spans 12 amino acids. The CDR3 region is CASSVGADEQFF. Written as DNA, the CDR3 is TGTGCCAGCAGCGTAGGTGCGGATGAGCAGTTCTTC.

This clone was seen only a few times. This chain links TRBV28 with TRBJ2-1; 8 bases agree with TRBD2. There are 14 residues in the CDR3. V lost 5 bases and J lost 12; bases outside the gene matches: 12. The germline gives CDR1 MDHEN, CDR2 SYDVKM. The CDR3 region is CASSPTTSARGQFF. The CDR3, as DNA: TGTGCCAGCAGTCCAACGACTAGCGCGCGGGGGCAGTTCTTC.

This sequence joins TRBV5-6 and TRBJ1-3; weak D call: TRBD1 (5 bases). The CDR3 consists of 14 residues. The V gene lost 4 bases and the J gene lost 2 bases, with 10 bases spanning the gap. In germline, CDR1 is SGHDT, CDR2 YYEEEE. CDR3 in amino acids: CASSPGYTGNTIYF. The CDR3 coding sequence is TGTGCCAGCAGCCCAGGGTATACTGGAAACACCATATATTTT.

The chain employs TRBV6-1 and TRBJ2-1, with 11 bases aligning to TRBD2. The CDR3 consists of 17 residues. Looked up from germline, CDR1 is MNHNS and CDR2 is SASEGT. Trimming took 4 bases from V and 8 from J; bases not matched to a gene: 13. This CDR3 is CASSGILAGVRWDEQFF. CDR3 nucleotide sequence: TGTGCCAGCAGTGGTATACTAGCGGGAGTCAGATGGGATGAGCAGTTCTTC.

The chain employs TRBV11-2 and TRBJ2-2, with a weak D call TRBD1 (7 bases). V was cut by 5 bases and J by 3 bases, with 13 bases left in between. Germline values: CDR1 SGHAT, CDR2 FQNNGV. This CDR3 spans 15 amino acids. The CDR3 loop reads CASSPTGEDTGELFF. The CDR3 DNA reads as TGTGCCAGCAGCCCAACAGGGGAGGACACCGGGGAGCTGTTTTTT.

The V gene is TRBV6-1, the J gene TRBJ1-5; 9 nucleotides line up with TRBD1. The V gene's germline CDR1 is MNHNS and CDR2 SASEGT. V shed 8 bases, J shed 6 bases, and the junction held 8 bases outside the gene matches. The CDR3 is made up of 14 amino acids. The CDR3 spells CASLNRGLGQPQHF. CDR3 nucleotide sequence: TGTGCCAGCTTGAACAGGGGGCTCGGTCAGCCCCAGCATTTT.

Note on this clone: The same CDR3 also results from other DNA sequences found in this sample. The chain recombines TRBV7-2 with TRBJ2-3, with 16 bases aligning to TRBD2. This CDR3 contains 16 residues. The junction had 0 bases not matched to a gene; V was cut back by 3 bases and J by 3 bases. Germline loops: CDR1 SGHTA, CDR2 FQGNSA. CDR3 residues: CASSLGLAGGTDTQYF. CDR3 DNA: TGTGCCAGCAGCTTGGGACTAGCGGGGGGGACAGATACGCAGTATTTT.

V is TRBV6-5 and J is TRBJ1-5; 7 nucleotides line up with TRBD1. The CDR3 loop spans 14 amino acids. The junction had 6 bases not matched to a gene; V was cut back by 7 bases and J by 3 bases. In germline, CDR1 is MNHEY, CDR2 SVGAGI. The DNA of the CDR3 is TGTGCCAGCACCAAGACAGGGTCCAATCAGCCCCAGCATTTT. This gives the protein CASTKTGSNQPQHF.

The chain employs TRBV2 and TRBJ2-5, with 7 bases identical to TRBD1. CDR1 is SNHLY, CDR2 FYNNEI, per germline. The CDR3 extends over 14 amino acids. V lost 7 bases to trimming and J lost 5 bases; unmatched junction nucleotides: 10. DNA for the CDR3: TGTGCCAGCAACTTTGACAGGGCTGGGGAGACCCAGTACTTC. This encodes CASNFDRAGETQYF.